The rows below give T cell receptor beta chains drawn from one sample of a study of blood T cell repertoires in COVID-19. Using immunoSEQ multiplex PCR, the repertoire was profiled, and TCRdb retains in-frame clones only, with some absent. This table has about 140,000 clones, approximately 84% appearing once. The sequenced sample consisted of peripheral blood. Receptors were obtained from a woman aged 55-70 years with acute or convalescent COVID-19. The CDR3 runs from the conserved cysteine through the conserved F or W. The order of the fields is clone size, D gene, CDR3 length, J gene, V gene, CDR3 protein, CDR3 DNA. D genes are given only for firm matches. The listing skips clone size in some rows; elsewhere it reads once, few, many or a size class.

>few|TRBD2|20|TRBJ2-1|TRBV3-1/TRBV3-2
CASSQGYSGTIVLLGNEQFF
TGTGCCAGCAGCCAAGGTTACAGCGGGACGATAGTTCTTTTGGGGAATGAGCAGTTCTTC
>-|-|15|TRBJ2-1|TRBV14
CASSQDLTRYNEQFF
TGTGCCAGCAGCCAAGATTTAACGCGTTACAATGAGCAGTTCTTC
>-|TRBD1|18|TRBJ1-1|TRBV18
CASSPFPHPGTENTEAFF
TGTGCCAGCTCACCGTTCCCCCACCCCGGGACAGAAAACACTGAAGCTTTCTTT
>few|-|14|TRBJ2-7|TRBV11-2
CASSLGRLREEQYF
TGTGCCAGCAGCTTAGGTCGCCTCCGAGAGGAGCAGTACTTC
>-|TRBD2|15|TRBJ2-7|TRBV7-3
CASSQGLAGVGEQYF
TGTGCCAGCAGTCAGGGACTAGCGGGAGTTGGCGAGCAGTACTTC
>-|-|16|TRBJ2-5|TRBV7-6
CASSLRAGERRETQYF
TGTGCCAGCAGCTTACGCGCAGGGGAGAGGAGAGAGACCCAGTACTTC
>few|TRBD1|14|TRBJ1-2|TRBV7-9
CASSLVQGADGYTF
TGTGCCAGCAGCCTCGTACAGGGGGCGGACGGCTACACCTTC
>once|TRBD1|14|TRBJ1-4|TRBV7-9
CASSSTGYNEKLFF
TGTGCCAGCAGCTCGACAGGGTATAATGAAAAACTGTTTTTT
>few|TRBD1|15|TRBJ2-1|TRBV14
CASSLSIQGADEQFF
TGTGCCAGCAGCCTATCTATACAGGGGGCGGATGAGCAGTTCTTC
>few|-|16|TRBJ1-2|TRBV5-1
CASSLGQSKGLYGYTF
TGCGCCAGCAGCTTGGGACAGAGTAAAGGCCTATATGGCTACACCTTC
>-|TRBD2|14|TRBJ2-7|TRBV10-2
CASRDGTSDYEQYF
TGCGCCAGCAGAGACGGGACTAGCGACTACGAGCAGTACTTC
>once|-|13|TRBJ1-1|TRBV27
CASSFRGISEAFF
TGTGCCAGCAGTTTTAGGGGGATATCTGAAGCTTTCTTT
>-|TRBD1|14|TRBJ1-5|TRBV19
CASSVTGGNQPQHF
TGTGCCAGTAGTGTAACAGGGGGCAATCAGCCCCAGCATTTT
>once|TRBD1|16|TRBJ1-2|TRBV30
CAWSDIGTGENYGYTF
TGTGCCTGGAGTGACATTGGGACAGGGGAGAACTATGGCTACACCTTC
>few|TRBD2|15|TRBJ2-1|TRBV7-2
CASSLGLAVYNEQFF
TGTGCCAGCAGCTTAGGGCTAGCGGTTTACAATGAGCAGTTCTTC
>-|TRBD2|15|TRBJ2-1|TRBV28
CASSSPGLAVNEQFF
TGTGCCAGCAGTTCCCCGGGACTAGCGGTCAATGAGCAGTTCTTC
>-|TRBD2|14|TRBJ2-1|TRBV27
CASSYGLAGNEQFF
TGTGCCAGCAGCTACGGACTAGCGGGAAATGAGCAGTTCTTC
>few|-|15|TRBJ2-1|TRBV27
CASSLARSSYNEQFF
TGTGCCAGCAGTTTAGCGAGGAGCTCCTACAATGAGCAGTTCTTC
>-|-|12|TRBJ1-1|TRBV2
CASSDEGPEAFF
TGTGCCAGCAGTGACGAGGGCCCTGAAGCTTTCTTT
>once|TRBD1|13|TRBJ2-7|TRBV24-1
CATSDTQDRVKYF
TGTGCCACCAGTGATACCCAGGACAGGGTCAAGTACTTC
>-|-|14|TRBJ1-1|TRBV27
CASHPWGPNTEAFF
TGTGCCAGTCATCCTTGGGGGCCGAACACTGAAGCTTTCTTT
>-|-|12|TRBJ2-7|TRBV30
CAWSVGGYEQYF
TGTGCCTGGAGTGTTGGGGGGTACGAGCAGTACTTC
>-|-|13|TRBJ2-5|TRBV5-6
CASSSQGGETQYF
TGTGCCAGCAGCAGTCAGGGGGGAGAGACCCAGTACTTC
>-|TRBD1|15|TRBJ2-5|TRBV6-1
CASSEGTGLGETQYF
TGTGCCAGCAGCGAAGGGACAGGCCTGGGAGAGACCCAGTACTTC
>-|TRBD1|15|TRBJ1-5|TRBV30
CAWSPRTGAHQPQHF
TGTGCCTGGAGTCCCAGGACAGGGGCCCACCAGCCCCAGCATTTT
>few|-|13|TRBJ2-1|TRBV5-4
CASSPLPYNEQFF
TGTGCCAGCAGCCCTCTACCATACAATGAGCAGTTCTTC
>-|-|14|TRBJ1-1|TRBV18
CASSPRQVVVEAFF
TGTGCCAGCTCACCACGACAGGTCGTCGTTGAAGCTTTCTTT
>-|TRBD2|15|TRBJ2-1|TRBV6-5
CASQKREGRKNEQFF
TGTGCCAGCCAAAAGCGGGAGGGCCGGAAAAATGAGCAGTTCTTC
>-|-|15|TRBJ2-1|TRBV18
CASSRGSDLRNEQFF
TGTGCCAGCTCAAGAGGGAGTGATCTAAGGAATGAGCAGTTCTTC
>once|TRBD1|15|TRBJ2-1|TRBV27
CASSPGTGGYNEQFF
TGTGCCAGCAGTCCGGGGACAGGGGGCTACAATGAGCAGTTCTTC
>-|-|13|TRBJ2-1|TRBV28
CASLDSSYNEQFF
TGTGCCAGTTTGGACAGCTCCTACAATGAGCAGTTCTTC